The sequence of this T cell receptor beta chain was determined in a study of regulatory T cells in long-lasting Graves disease. Arm-PCR with iRepertoire HTBI primers amplified the CDR3 regions for these TCR beta libraries. TCRdb reprocessed the multiplex PCR reads with MiXCR, giving one entry per CDR3 protein. The sample holds about 360,000 distinct CDR3 sequences, about 16% seen once. This CDR3 has 15 residues. Germline values: CDR1 DFQATT, CDR2 SNEGSKA (reference sequence). V trimming: 3 bases; J trimming: 6 bases; junction bases outside the gene matches: 8. Specified time point: newly diagnosed GD, antithyroid drugs for less than 3 months. Extracted RNA from PBMCs served as the source of the TCR library. The same sample was also used in a study of T cells in Graves' hyperthyroidism and ophthalmopathy.

This rearrangement joins TRBV20-1 to TRBJ2-1, with 10 bases that match TRBD2. The source was peripheral blood mononuclear cells (PBMCs), collected at new diagnosis, from a patient treated with antithyroid drugs. This receptor was obtained from a woman aged 18-30 years with Graves disease. The CDR3 DNA sequence: TGCAGTGCTAGGGGAAGCGGGGGGGCCTCCAATGAGCAGTTCTTC. It yields the protein CSARGSGGASNEQFF.